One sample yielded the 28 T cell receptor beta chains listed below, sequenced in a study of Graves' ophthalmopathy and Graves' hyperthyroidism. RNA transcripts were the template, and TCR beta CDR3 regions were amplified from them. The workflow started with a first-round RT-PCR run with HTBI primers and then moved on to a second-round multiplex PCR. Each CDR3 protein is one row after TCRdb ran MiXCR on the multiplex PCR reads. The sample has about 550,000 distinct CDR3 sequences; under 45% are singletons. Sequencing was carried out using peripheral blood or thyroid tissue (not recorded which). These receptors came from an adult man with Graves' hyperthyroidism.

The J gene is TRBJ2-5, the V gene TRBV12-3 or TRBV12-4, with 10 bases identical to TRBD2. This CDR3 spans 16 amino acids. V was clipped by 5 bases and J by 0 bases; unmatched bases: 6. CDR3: CASSPSGGLYQETQYF. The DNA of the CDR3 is TGTGCCAGCAGTCCTAGCGGGGGACTGTACCAAGAGACCCAGTACTTC.

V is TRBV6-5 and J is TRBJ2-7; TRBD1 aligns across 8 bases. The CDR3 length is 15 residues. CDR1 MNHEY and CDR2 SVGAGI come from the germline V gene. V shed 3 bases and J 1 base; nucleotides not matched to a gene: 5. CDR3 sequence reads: CASSYRTGPSYEQYF. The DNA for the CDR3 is TGTGCCAGCAGTTATCGGACAGGGCCTTCCTACGAGCAGTACTTC.

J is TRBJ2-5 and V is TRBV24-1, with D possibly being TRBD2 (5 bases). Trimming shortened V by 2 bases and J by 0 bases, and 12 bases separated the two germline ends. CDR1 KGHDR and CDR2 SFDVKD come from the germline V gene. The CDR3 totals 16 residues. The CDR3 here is CATSDSQRKNQETQYF. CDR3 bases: TGTGCCACCAGTGATTCCCAGCGGAAGAACCAAGAGACCCAGTACTTC.

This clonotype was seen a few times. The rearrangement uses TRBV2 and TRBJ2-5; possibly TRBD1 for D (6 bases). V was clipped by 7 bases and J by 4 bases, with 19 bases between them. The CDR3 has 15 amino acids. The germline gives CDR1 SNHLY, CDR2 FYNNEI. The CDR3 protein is CASKMVVQQGETQYF. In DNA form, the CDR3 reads TGTGCCAGCAAGATGGTAGTTCAACAGGGAGAGACCCAGTACTTC. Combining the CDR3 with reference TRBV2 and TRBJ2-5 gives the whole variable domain EPEVTQTPSHQVTQMGQEVILRCVPISNHLYFYWYRQILGQKVEFLVSFYNNEISEKSEIFDDQFSVERPDGSNFTLKIRSTKLEDSAMYFCASKMVVQQGETQYFGPGTRLLVL.

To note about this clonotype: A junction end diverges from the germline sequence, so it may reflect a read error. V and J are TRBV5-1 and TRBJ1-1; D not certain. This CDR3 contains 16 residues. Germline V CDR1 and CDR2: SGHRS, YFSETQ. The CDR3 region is CASSLVPPPVNTEAFF. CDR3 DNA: TGCGCCAGCAGCTTGGTCCCACCTCCCGTGAACACTGAGGCTTTCTTT. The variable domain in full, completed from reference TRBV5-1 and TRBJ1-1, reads KAGVTQTPRYLIKTRGQQVTLSCSPISGHRSVSWYQQTPGQGLQFLFEYFSETQRNKGNFPGRFSGRQFSNSRSEMNVSTLELGDSALYLCASSLVPPPVNTEAFFGQGTRLTVV.

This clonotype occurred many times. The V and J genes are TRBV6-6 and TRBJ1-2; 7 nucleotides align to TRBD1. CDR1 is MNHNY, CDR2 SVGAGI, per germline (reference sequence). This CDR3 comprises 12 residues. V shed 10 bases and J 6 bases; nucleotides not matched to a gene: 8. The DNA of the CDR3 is TGTGCCAACTCAGGGGGAGAGGATGGCTACACCTTC. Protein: CANSGGEDGYTF.

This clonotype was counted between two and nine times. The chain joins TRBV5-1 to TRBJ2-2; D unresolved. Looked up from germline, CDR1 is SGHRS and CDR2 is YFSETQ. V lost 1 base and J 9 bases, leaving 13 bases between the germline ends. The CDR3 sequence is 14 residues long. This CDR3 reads CASSLSPGRRELFF. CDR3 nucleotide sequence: TGCGCCAGCAGCTTGTCCCCGGGTCGCCGGGAGCTGTTTTTT.

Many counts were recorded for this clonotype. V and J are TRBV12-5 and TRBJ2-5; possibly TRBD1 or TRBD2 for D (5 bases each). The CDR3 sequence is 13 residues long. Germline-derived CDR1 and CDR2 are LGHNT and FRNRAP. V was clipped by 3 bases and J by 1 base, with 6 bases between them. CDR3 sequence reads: CASGFGAQETQYF. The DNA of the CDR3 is TGTGCTAGTGGTTTCGGGGCCCAAGAGACCCAGTACTTC.

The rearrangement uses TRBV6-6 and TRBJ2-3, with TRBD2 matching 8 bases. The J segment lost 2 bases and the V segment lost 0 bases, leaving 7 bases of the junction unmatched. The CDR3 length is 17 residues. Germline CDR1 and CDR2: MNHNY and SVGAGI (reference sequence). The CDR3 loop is CASSYSSGGPLTDTQYF. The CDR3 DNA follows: TGTGCCAGCAGTTACTCTTCGGGGGGGCCGCTCACAGATACGCAGTATTTT.

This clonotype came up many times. The CDR3 is CASSLVGLAGSETQYF. The CDR3 DNA sequence: TGTGCCAGCAGCTTGGTGGGACTAGCGGGATCAGAGACCCAGTACTTC. This chain connects TRBV5-4 to TRBJ2-5; TRBD2 matches 13 bases. The CDR3 is 16 amino acids. V was pared by 0 bases and J by 4 bases, with 3 bases of the junction left unmatched. CDR1 and CDR2 from the germline V gene are SGHNT and YYREEE (reference sequence). Complete variable domain (other parts from reference TRBV5-4 and TRBJ2-5): ETGVTQSPTHLIKTRGQQVTLRCSSQSGHNTVSWYQQALGQGPQFIFQYYREEENGRGNFPPRFSGLQFPNYSSELNVNALELDDSALYLCASSLVGLAGSETQYFGPGTRLLVL.

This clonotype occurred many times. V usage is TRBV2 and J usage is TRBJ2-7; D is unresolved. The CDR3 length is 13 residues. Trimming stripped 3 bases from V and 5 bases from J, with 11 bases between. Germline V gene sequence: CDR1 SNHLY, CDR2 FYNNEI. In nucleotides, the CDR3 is TGTGCCAGCAGTGAGCTCACTAATGACGAGCAGTACTTC. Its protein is CASSELTNDEQYF.

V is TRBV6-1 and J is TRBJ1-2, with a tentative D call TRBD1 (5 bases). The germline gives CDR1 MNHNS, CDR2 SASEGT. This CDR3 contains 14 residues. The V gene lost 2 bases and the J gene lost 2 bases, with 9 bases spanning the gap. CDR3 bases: TGTGCCAGCAGTGAAATGGGGCAAAACTATGGCTACACCTTC. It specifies CASSEMGQNYGYTF.

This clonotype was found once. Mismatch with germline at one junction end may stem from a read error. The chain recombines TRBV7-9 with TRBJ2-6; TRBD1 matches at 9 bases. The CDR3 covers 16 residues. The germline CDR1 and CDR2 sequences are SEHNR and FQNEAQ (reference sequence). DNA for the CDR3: TGTGCCAGCAGCTTAGATACCCGGACAGGGGACAACGTCCTGACTTTC. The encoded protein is CASSLDTRTGDNVLTF.

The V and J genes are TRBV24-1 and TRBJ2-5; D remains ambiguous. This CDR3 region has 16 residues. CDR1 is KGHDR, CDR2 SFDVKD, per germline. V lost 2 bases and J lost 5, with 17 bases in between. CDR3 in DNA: TGTGCCACCAGTGATTCTAGTCTACCAGGTGGGGAGACCCAGTACTTC. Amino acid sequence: CATSDSSLPGGETQYF.

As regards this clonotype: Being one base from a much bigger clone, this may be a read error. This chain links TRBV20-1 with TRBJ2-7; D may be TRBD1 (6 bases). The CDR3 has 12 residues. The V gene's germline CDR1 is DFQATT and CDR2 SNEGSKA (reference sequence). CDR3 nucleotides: TGCAGTGCTAGGTACAGGGAAGGCGAGCAGCACTTC. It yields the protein CSARYREGEQHF.

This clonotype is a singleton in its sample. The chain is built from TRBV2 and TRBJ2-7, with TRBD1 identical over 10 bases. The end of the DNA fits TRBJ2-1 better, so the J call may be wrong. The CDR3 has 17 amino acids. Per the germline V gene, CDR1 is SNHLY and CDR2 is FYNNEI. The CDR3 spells CASSRQGAQRDHNEQFF. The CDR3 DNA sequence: TGTGCCAGCAGCCGACAGGGGGCTCAGCGGGACCACAATGAGCAGTTCTTC.

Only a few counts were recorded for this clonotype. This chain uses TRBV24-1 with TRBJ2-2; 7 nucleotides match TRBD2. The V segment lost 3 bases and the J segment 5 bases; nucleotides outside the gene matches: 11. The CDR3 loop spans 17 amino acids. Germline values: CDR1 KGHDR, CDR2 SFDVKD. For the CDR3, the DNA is TGTGCCACCAGTGATCCCGGACTAGTTGGGGCTACCGGGGAGCTGTTTTTT. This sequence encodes CATSDPGLVGATGELFF.

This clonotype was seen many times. CDR3 sequence reads: CAISDLTSTDTQYF. In nucleotides, the CDR3 is TGTGCCATCAGTGATCTCACCTCCACAGATACGCAGTATTTT. The V and J genes are TRBV10-3 and TRBJ2-3; no definite D call. Per germline, CDR1 ENHRY and CDR2 SYGVKD. The V end was cut by 3 bases, the J end by 2 bases, with 9 bases between. CDR3 length: 14 residues.

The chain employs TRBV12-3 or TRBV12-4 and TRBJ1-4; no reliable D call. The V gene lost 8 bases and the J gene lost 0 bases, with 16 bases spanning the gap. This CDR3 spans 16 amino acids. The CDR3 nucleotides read TGTGCCAGCGGATTTCAGGCACATACAACTAATGAAAAACTGTTTTTT. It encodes CASGFQAHTTNEKLFF.

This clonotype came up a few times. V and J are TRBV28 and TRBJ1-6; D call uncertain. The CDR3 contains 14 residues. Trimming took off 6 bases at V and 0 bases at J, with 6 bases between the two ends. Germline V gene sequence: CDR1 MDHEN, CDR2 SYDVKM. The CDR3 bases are TGTGCCAGCAGGAGTGGCTCCTATAATTCACCCCTCCACTTT. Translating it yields CASRSGSYNSPLHF.

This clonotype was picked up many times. The CDR3 loop reads CASSDTDESSYNSPLHF. As DNA, the CDR3 is TGTGCCAGCAGTGATACAGACGAGAGCTCCTATAATTCACCCCTCCACTTT. J is TRBJ1-6 and V is TRBV2, with D uncertain. CDR1 and CDR2 (germline): SNHLY, FYNNEI. V was pared by 3 bases and J by 0 bases, with 12 bases between. This CDR3 region has 17 residues.

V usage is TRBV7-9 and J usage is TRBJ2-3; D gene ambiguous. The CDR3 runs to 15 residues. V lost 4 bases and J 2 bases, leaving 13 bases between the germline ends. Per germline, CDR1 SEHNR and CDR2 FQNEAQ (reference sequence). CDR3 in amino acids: CASSSPPAATDTQYF. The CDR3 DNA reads TGTGCCAGCAGCTCGCCCCCGGCGGCCACAGATACGCAGTATTTT. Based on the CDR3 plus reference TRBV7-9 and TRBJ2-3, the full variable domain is DTGVSQNPRHKITKRGQNVTFRCDPISEHNRLYWYRQTLGQGPEFLTYFQNEAQLEKSRLLSDRFSAERPKGSFSTLEIQRTEQGDSAMYLCASSSPPAATDTQYFGPGTRLTVL.

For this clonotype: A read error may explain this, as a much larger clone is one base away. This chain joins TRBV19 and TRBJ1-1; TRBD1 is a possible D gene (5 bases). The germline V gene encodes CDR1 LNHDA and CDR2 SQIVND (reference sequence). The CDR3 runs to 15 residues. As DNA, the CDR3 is TGTGCCAGTTCCCTTAATTGGGAGATTGGGGCTGAAGATTTCTTT. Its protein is CASSLNWEIGAEDFF.

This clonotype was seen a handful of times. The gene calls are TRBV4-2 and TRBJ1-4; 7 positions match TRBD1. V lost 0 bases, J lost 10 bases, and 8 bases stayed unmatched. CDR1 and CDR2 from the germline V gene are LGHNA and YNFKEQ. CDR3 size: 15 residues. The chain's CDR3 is CASSQDGGGTGKLFF. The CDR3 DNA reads TGTGCCAGCAGCCAAGATGGAGGGGGCACCGGAAAACTGTTTTTT.

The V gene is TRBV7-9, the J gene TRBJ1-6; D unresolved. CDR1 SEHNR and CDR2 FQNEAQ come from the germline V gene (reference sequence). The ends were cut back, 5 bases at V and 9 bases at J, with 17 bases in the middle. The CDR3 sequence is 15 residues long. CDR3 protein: CASSPSWSGSSPLHF. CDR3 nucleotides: TGTGCCAGCAGCCCATCATGGAGCGGGAGTTCACCCCTCCACTTT. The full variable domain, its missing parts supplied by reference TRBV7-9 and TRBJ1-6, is DTGVSQNPRHKITKRGQNVTFRCDPISEHNRLYWYRQTLGQGPEFLTYFQNEAQLEKSRLLSDRFSAERPKGSFSTLEIQRTEQGDSAMYLCASSPSWSGSSPLHFGNGTRLTVT.

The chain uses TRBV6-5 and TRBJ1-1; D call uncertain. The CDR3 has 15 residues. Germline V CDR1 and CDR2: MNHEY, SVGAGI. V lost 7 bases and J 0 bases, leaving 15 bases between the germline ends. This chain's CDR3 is CASTRAAGVNTEAFF. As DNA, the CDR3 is TGTGCCAGCACGCGTGCCGCCGGGGTGAACACTGAAGCTTTCTTT.

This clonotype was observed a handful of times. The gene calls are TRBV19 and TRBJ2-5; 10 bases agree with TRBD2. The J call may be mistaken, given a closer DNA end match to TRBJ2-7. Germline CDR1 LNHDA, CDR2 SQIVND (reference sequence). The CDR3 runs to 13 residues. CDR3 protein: CASRPIAGGEQYF. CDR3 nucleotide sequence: TGTGCCAGTAGGCCCATAGCGGGAGGCGAGCAGTACTTC.

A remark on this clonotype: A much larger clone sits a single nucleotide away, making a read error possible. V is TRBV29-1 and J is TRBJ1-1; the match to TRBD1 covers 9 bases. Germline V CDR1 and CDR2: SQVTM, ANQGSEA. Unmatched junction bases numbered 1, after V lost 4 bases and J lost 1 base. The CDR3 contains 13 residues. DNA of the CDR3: TGCAGCGTTGGGACAGGGGCGAACACTGAAGCTTTCTTT. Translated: CSVGTGANTEAFF.